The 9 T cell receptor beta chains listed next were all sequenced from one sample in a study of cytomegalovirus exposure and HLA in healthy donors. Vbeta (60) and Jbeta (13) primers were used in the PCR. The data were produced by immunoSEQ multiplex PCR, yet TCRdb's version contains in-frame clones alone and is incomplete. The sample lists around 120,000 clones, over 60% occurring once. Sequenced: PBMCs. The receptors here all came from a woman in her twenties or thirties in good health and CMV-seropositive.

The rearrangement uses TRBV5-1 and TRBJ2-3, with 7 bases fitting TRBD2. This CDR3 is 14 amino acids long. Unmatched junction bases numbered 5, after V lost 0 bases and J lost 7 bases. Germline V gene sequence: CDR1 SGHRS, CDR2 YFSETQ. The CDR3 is CASSLDGRENTQYF. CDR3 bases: TGCGCCAGCAGCTTGGACGGGCGGGAGAATACGCAGTATTTT.

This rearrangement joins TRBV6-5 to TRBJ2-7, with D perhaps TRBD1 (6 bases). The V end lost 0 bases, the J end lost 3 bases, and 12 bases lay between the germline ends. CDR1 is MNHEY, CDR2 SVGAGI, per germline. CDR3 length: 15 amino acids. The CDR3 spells CASSYSIRQDYEQYF. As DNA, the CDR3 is TGTGCCAGCAGTTACTCGATCCGACAGGACTACGAGCAGTACTTC.

This CDR3 is CASSLASGVQETQYF. CDR3 DNA sequence: TGCGCCAGCAGCTTGGCTAGCGGAGTACAAGAGACCCAGTACTTC. The chain links TRBV5-1 to TRBJ2-5, with 7 bases that match TRBD2. Germline V gives CDR1 SGHRS, CDR2 YFSETQ. The junction had 4 bases not matched to a gene; V was cut back by 0 bases and J by 2 bases. This CDR3 contains 15 residues.

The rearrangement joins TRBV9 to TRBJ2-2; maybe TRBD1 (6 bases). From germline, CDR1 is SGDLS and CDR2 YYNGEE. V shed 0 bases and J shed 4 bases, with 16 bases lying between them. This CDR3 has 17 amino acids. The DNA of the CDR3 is TGTGCCAGCAGCGTAGGGGGATCGGGACATTTCACCGGGGAGCTGTTTTTT. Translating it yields CASSVGGSGHFTGELFF.

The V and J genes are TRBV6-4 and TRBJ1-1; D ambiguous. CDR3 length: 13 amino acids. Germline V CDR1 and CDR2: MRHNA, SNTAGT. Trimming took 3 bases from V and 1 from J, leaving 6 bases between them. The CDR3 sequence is CASSERRNTEAFF. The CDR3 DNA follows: TGTGCCAGCAGTGAACGGAGGAACACTGAAGCTTTCTTT.

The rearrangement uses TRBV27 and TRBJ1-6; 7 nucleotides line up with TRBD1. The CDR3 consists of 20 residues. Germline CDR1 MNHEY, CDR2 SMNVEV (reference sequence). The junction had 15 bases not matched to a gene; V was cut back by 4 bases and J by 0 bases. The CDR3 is CASSSQGHGIRSSYNSPLHF. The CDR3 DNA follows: TGTGCCAGCAGTTCACAGGGGCACGGCATTCGTAGCTCCTATAATTCACCCCTCCACTTT.

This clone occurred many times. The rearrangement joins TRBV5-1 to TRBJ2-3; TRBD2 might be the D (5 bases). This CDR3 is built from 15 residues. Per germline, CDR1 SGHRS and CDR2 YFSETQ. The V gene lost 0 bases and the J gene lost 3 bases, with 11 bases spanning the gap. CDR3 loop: CASSLGGSGTDTQYF. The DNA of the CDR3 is TGCGCCAGCAGCTTGGGAGGCAGCGGTACAGATACGCAGTATTTT.

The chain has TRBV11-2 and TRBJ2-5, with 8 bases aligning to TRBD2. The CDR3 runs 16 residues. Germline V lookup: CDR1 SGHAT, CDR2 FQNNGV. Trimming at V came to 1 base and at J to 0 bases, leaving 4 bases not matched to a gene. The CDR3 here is CASSLGAGGNQETQYF. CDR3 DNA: TGTGCCAGCAGCTTAGGGGCGGGGGGCAACCAAGAGACCCAGTACTTC. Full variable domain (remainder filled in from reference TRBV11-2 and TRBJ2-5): EAGVAQSPRYKIIEKRQSVAFWCNPISGHATLYWYQQILGQGPKLLIQFQNNGVVDDSQLPKDRFSAERLKGVDSTLKIQPAKLEDSAVYLCASSLGAGGNQETQYFGPGTRLLVL.

CDR3 sequence: CASSLDGGHTYSYNEQFF. For the CDR3, the DNA is TGCGCCAGCAGCTTGGATGGGGGCCATACCTACTCCTACAATGAGCAGTTCTTC. This rearrangement joins TRBV5-1 to TRBJ2-1, with TRBD1 as a possible D gene (6 bases). The V gene lost 0 bases and the J gene lost 0 bases, with 16 bases spanning the gap. The CDR3 totals 18 residues. Per the germline V gene, CDR1 is SGHRS and CDR2 is YFSETQ.